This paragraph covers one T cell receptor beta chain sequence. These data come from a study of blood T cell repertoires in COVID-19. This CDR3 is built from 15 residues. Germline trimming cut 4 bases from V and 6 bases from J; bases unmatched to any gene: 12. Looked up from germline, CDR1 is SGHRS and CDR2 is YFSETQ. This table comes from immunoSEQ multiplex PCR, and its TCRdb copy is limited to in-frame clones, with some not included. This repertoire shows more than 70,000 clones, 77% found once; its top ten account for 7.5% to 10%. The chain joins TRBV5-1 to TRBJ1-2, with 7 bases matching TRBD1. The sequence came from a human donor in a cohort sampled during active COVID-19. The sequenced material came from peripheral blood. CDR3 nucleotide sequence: TGCGCCAGCAGCGAGCCAACAAGGGGGCTTAATGGCTACACCTTC. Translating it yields CASSEPTRGLNGYTF.